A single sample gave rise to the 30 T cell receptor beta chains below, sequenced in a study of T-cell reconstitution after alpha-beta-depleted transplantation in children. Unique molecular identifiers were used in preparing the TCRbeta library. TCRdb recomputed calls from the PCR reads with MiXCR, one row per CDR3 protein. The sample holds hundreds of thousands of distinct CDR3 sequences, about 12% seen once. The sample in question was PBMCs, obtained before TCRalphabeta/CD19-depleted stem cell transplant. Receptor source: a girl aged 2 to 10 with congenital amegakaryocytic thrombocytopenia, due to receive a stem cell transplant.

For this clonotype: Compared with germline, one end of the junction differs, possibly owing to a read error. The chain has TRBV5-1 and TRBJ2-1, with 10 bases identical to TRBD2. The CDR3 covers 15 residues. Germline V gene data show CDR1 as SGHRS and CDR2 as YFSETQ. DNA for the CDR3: TGCGCCAGCAGCTTAGGACTAGCGGCCTACCATGAGCAGTTCTTC. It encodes CASSLGLAAYHEQFF.

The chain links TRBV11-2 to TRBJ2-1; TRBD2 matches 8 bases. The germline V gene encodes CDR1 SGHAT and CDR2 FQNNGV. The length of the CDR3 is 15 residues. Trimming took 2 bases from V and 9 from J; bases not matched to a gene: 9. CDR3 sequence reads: CASSLWAGGGSEQFF. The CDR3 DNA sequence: TGTGCCAGCAGCTTATGGGCGGGAGGTGGCAGTGAGCAGTTCTTC. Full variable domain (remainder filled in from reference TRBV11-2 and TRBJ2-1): EAGVAQSPRYKIIEKRQSVAFWCNPISGHATLYWYQQILGQGPKLLIQFQNNGVVDDSQLPKDRFSAERLKGVDSTLKIQPAKLEDSAVYLCASSLWAGGGSEQFFGPGTRLTVL.

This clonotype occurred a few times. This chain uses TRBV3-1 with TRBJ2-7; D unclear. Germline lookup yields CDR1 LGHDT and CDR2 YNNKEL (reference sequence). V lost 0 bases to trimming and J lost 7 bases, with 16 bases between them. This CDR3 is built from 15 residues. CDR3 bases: TGTGCCAGCAGCCAAGATCTGGCGACCCTCCGTGAGCAGTACTTC. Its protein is CASSQDLATLREQYF.

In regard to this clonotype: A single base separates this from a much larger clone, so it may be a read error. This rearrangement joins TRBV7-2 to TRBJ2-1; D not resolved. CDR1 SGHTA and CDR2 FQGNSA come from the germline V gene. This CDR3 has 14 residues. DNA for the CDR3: TGTGCCATCAGCGCCTTCGAAATATACAATGAGCAGTTCTTC. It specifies CAISAFEIYNEQFF. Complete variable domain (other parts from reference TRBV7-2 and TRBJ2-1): GAGVSQSPSNKVTEKGKDVELRCDPISGHTALYWYRQSLGQGLEFLIYFQGNSAPDKSGLPSDRFSAERTGGSVSTLTIQRTQQEDSAVYLCAISAFEIYNEQFFGPGTRLTVL.

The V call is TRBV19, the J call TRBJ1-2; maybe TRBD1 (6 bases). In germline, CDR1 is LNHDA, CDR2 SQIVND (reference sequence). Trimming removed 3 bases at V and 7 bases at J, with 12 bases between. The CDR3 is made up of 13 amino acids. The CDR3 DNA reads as TGTGCCAGTAGTATGGTACAGGGCCGTGGCTACACCTTC. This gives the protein CASSMVQGRGYTF.

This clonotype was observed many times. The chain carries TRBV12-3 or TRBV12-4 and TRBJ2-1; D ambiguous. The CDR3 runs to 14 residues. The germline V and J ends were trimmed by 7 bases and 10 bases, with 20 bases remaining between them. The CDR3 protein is CASTPGSTKGEQFF. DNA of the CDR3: TGTGCCAGCACACCTGGGTCCACAAAAGGGGAGCAGTTCTTC.

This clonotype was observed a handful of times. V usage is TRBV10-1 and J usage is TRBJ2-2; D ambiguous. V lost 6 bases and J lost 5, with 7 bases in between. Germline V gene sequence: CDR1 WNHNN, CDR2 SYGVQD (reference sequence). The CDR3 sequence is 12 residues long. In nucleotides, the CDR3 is TGCGCCAGCAGAGACCCAACCGGGGAGCTGTTTTTT. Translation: CASRDPTGELFF.

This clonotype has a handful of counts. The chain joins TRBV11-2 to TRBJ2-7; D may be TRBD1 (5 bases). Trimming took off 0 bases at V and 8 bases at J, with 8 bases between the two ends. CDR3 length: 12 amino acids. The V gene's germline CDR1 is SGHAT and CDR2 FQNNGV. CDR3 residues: CASSLEGAQQYF. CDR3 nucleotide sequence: TGTGCCAGCAGCTTAGAAGGGGCTCAGCAGTACTTC.

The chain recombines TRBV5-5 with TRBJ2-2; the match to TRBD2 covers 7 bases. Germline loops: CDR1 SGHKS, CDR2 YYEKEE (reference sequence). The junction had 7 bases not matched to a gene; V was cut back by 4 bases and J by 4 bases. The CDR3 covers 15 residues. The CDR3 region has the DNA TGTGCCAGCAGCGGCAGACTAGCCGGCACCGGGGAGCTGTTTTTT. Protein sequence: CASSGRLAGTGELFF.

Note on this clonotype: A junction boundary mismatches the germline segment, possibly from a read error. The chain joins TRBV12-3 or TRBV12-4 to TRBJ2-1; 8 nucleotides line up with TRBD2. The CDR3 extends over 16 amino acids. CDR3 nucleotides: TGTGCCAGCAGTTTAGCCGTAGCGGGACCCTACAATGAGCAGTCCTTC. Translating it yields CASSLAVAGPYNEQSF.

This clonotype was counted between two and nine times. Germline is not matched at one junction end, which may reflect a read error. The CDR3 nucleotides are TGTGCCAGCAGGTTAGAGGTGGGGCGGGAGGTTTACGAGCAGTACTTC. This codes for CASRLEVGREVYEQYF. The chain recombines TRBV7-9 with TRBJ2-7, with 8 bases that match TRBD2. The CDR3 runs 16 residues. CDR1 SEHNR and CDR2 FQNEAQ come from the germline V gene (reference sequence). The full variable domain, completed using reference TRBV7-9 and TRBJ2-7, is DTGVSQNPRHKITKRGQNVTFRCDPISEHNRLYWYRQTLGQGPEFLTYFQNEAQLEKSRLLSDRFSAERPKGSFSTLEIQRTEQGDSAMYLCASRLEVGREVYEQYFGPGTRLTVT.

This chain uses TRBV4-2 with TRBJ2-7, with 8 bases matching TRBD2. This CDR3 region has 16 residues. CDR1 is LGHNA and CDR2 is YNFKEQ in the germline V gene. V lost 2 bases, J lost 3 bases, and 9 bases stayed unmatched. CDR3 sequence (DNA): TGTGCCAGCAGCCAAAGAACTAGCGGTACGAACTACGAGCAGTACTTC. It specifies CASSQRTSGTNYEQYF.

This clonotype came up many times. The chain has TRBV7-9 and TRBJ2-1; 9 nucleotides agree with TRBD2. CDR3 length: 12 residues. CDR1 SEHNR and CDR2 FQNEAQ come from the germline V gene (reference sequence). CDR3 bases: TGTATGTCTGGGACTAGCCCCAATGAGCAGTTCTTC. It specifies CMSGTSPNEQFF.

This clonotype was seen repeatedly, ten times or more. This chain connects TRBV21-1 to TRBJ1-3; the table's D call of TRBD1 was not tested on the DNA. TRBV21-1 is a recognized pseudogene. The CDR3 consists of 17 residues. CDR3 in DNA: TGTGCCAGCAGCCCCCGGGACAAAGGCGTCGCTGGAAACACCATATATTTT. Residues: CASSPRDKGVAGNTIYF.

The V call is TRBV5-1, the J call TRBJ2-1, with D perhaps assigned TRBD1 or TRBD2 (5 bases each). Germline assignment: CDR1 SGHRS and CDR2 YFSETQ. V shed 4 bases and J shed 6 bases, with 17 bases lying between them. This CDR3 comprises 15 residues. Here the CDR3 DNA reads TGCGCCAGCAGCCGGGGAGACGTTGGGGGCAATGAGCAGTTCTTC. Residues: CASSRGDVGGNEQFF.

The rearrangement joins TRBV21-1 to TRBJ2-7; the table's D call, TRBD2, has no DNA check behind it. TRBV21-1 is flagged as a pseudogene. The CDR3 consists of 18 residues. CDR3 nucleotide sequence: TGTGCCAGCAGCAAAGCTGGTTTCGGGACTAGCGGTACCTACGAGCAGTACTTC. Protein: CASSKAGFGTSGTYEQYF.

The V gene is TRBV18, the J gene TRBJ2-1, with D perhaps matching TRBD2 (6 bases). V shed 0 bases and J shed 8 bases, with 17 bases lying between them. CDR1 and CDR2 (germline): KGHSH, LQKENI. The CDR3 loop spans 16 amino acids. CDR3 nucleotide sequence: TGTGCCAGCTCACCACCCGGAGGGTCCCAAGGGGATGAGCAGTTCTTC. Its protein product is CASSPPGGSQGDEQFF.

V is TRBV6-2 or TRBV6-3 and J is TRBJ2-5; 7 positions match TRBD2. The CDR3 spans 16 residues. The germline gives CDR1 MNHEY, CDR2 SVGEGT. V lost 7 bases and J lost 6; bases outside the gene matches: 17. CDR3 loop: CASTTPGLTNRKTQYF. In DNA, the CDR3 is TGTGCCAGCACTACCCCGGGACTAACGAATCGGAAGACCCAGTACTTC.

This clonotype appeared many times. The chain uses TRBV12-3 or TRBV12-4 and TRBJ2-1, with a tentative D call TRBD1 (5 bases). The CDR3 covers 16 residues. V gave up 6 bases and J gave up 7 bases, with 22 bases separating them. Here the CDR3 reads CASSLYSISKGNEQFF. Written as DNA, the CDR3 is TGTGCCAGCAGCCTATACTCTATATCAAAGGGGAATGAGCAGTTCTTC.

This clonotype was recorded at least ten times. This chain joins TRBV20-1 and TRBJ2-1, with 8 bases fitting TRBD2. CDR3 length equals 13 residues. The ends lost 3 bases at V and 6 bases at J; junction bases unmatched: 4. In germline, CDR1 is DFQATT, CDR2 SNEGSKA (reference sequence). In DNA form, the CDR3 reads TGCAGTGCTAGTATCCTAGCGGGCAATGAGCAGTTCTTC. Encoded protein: CSASILAGNEQFF.

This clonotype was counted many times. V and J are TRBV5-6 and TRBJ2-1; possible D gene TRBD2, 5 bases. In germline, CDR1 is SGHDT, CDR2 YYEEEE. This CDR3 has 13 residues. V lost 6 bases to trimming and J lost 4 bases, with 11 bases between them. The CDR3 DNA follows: TGTGCCAGCAAGGAGAGGGATTACAATGAGCAGTTCTTC. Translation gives CASKERDYNEQFF.

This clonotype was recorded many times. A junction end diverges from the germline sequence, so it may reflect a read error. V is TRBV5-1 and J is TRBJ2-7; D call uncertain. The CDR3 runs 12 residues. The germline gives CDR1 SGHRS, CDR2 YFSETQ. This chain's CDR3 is CASSLVGSEQYF. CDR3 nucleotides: TGTGCCAGCAGCCTTGTTGGGTCAGAGCAGTACTTC.

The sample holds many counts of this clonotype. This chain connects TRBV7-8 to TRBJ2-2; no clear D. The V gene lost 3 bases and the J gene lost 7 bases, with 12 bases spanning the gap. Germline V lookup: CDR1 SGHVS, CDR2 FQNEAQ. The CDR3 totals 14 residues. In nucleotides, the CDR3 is TGTGCCAGCAGCTTTGGCAGGTCCGTCGGGGAGCTGTTTTTT. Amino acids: CASSFGRSVGELFF.

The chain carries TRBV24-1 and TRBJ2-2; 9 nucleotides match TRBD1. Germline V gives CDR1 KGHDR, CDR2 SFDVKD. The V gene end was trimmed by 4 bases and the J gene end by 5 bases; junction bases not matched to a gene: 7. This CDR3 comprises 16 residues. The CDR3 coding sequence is TGTGCCACCAGTGACGCTAACAGGGGGCGAACCGGGGAGCTGTTTTTT. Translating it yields CATSDANRGRTGELFF.

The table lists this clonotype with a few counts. CDR3 amino acids: CATSRDILAGAREQYF. The CDR3 DNA follows: TGTGCCACCAGCAGAGATATTCTAGCGGGAGCTCGGGAGCAGTACTTC. V is TRBV15 and J is TRBJ2-7, with 10 bases that match TRBD2. The CDR3 loop spans 16 amino acids. The germline CDR1 and CDR2 sequences are LNHNV and YYDKDF (reference sequence). The trim removed 0 bases at V and 7 bases at J, leaving 9 bases unmatched.

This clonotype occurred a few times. This CDR3 is CASSQIQGGVLSEQFF. The CDR3 bases are TGTGCCAGCAGCCAGATACAAGGGGGCGTCTTGAGTGAGCAGTTCTTC. This chain uses TRBV14 with TRBJ2-1; 7 bases agree with TRBD1. The CDR3 is 16 residues long. Germline values: CDR1 SGHDN, CDR2 FVKESK. V lost 3 bases and J lost 9; bases outside the gene matches: 14.

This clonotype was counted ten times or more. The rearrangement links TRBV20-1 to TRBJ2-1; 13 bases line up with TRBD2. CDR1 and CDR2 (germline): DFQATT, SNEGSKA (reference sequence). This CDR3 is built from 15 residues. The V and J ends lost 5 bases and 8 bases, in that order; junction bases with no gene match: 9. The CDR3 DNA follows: TGCAGTGCTTCACTAGCGGGAGGGCCAGAGGATGAGCAGTTCTTC. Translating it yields CSASLAGGPEDEQFF.

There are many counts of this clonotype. The chain's CDR3 is CSARDFEPYNEQFF. The CDR3, as DNA: TGCAGTGCAAGGGACTTCGAACCATACAATGAGCAGTTCTTC. The chain recombines TRBV20-1 with TRBJ2-1; tentative D call: TRBD2 (6 bases). The germline V gene has CDR1 DFQATT and CDR2 SNEGSKA (reference sequence). V dropped 6 bases and J dropped 4 bases, with 16 bases sitting between them. CDR3 size: 14 residues.

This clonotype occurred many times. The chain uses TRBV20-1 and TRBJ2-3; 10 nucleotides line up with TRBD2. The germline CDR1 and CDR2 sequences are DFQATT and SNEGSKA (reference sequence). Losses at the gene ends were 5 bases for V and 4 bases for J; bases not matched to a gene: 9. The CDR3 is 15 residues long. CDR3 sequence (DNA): TGCAGTGCTTGGGGAGCGGGAGGGCGAGCAGATACGCAGTATTTT. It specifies CSAWGAGGRADTQYF.

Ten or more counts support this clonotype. The CDR3 protein is CASSDLAGDNEQFF. The CDR3 coding sequence is TGCGCCAGCAGCGATCTAGCGGGGGACAATGAGCAGTTCTTC. This rearrangement joins TRBV5-1 to TRBJ2-1, with 10 bases fitting TRBD2. Unmatched junction bases numbered 3, after V lost 4 bases and J lost 5 bases. CDR3 length: 14 amino acids. Germline CDR1 is SGHRS and CDR2 is YFSETQ.